The 20 T cell receptor beta chains below come from one sample, sequenced in a study of blood T cell repertoires in COVID-19. TCRdb keeps only in-frame clones here, not all; method: immunoSEQ multiplex PCR. The profile shows some 160,000 clones, about 90% of them singletons. The sequencing input was peripheral blood. Receptors were obtained from a man between 60 and 70 years old with acute or convalescent COVID-19.

The chain has TRBV7-2 and TRBJ1-5, with a possible D match to TRBD1 (5 bases). The CDR3 covers 14 residues. Germline CDR1 reads SGHTA; CDR2 reads FQGNSA. Trimming removed 2 bases at V and 5 bases at J, with 10 bases between. The CDR3 sequence: CASSLMGGDQPQHF. The CDR3 coding sequence is TGTGCCAGCAGCTTAATGGGGGGGGATCAGCCCCAGCATTTT.

The chain links TRBV4-1 to TRBJ1-6; D call uncertain. V was cut by 1 base and J by 6 bases, with 13 bases left in between. The CDR3 extends over 16 amino acids. Germline V gives CDR1 MGHRA, CDR2 YSYEKL. The CDR3 DNA reads as TGCGCCAGCAGCCAAGTCGGAGGGTCTGGTAATTCACCCCTCCACTTT. As protein: CASSQVGGSGNSPLHF.

The genes are TRBV29-1 and TRBJ2-3; a possible D gene is TRBD1 (5 bases). Germline V CDR1 and CDR2: SQVTM, ANQGSEA. The CDR3 extends over 15 amino acids. V gave up 6 bases and J gave up 2 bases, with 18 bases separating them. In DNA form, the CDR3 reads TGCAGCGTGAGAACAGGTTTTAGCCCCACAGATACGCAGTATTTT. Its protein is CSVRTGFSPTDTQYF.

This chain joins TRBV5-4 and TRBJ2-7; 7 nucleotides match TRBD1. The CDR3 consists of 14 residues. Unmatched junction bases numbered 12, after V lost 7 bases and J lost 5 bases. CDR1 is SGHNT, CDR2 YYREEE, per germline (reference sequence). CDR3 region: CASGDRHYPHEQYF. The CDR3 DNA sequence: TGTGCCAGCGGGGACAGACATTATCCACACGAGCAGTACTTC.

The chain has TRBV7-9 and TRBJ1-4, with 7 bases lining up with TRBD1. The CDR3 spans 13 residues. Trimming removed 6 bases from V and 5 bases from J; junction bases left unmatched: 3. Germline-derived CDR1 and CDR2 are SEHNR and FQNEAQ (reference sequence). The CDR3 DNA reads TGTGCCAGCAGGGGCAGGGGGAATGAAAAACTGTTTTTT. The encoded protein is CASRGRGNEKLFF.

CDR3 residues: CASVGLGGANTEAFF. The CDR3 coding sequence is TGTGCCAGCGTCGGGCTTGGAGGAGCGAACACTGAAGCTTTCTTT. The chain has TRBV7-9 and TRBJ1-1, with unresolved D. V lost 8 bases to trimming and J lost 1 base, with 17 bases between them. The CDR3 totals 15 residues. Germline V CDR1 and CDR2: SEHNR, FQNEAQ (reference sequence).

V is TRBV9 and J is TRBJ2-7, with D possibly being TRBD1 (5 bases). Trimming cost V 0 bases and J 6 bases, with 13 bases left between them. Looked up from germline, CDR1 is SGDLS and CDR2 is YYNGEE. The length of the CDR3 is 14 residues. In nucleotides, the CDR3 is TGTGCCAGCAGCGTAGGTGTTGGGGCGGCCGAGCAGTACTTC. It yields the protein CASSVGVGAAEQYF.

J is TRBJ1-1 and V is TRBV11-3, with D unresolved. The CDR3 contains 13 residues. Germline CDR1 and CDR2: SGHNT and YENEEA. Trimming took off 5 bases at V and 2 bases at J, with 9 bases between the two ends. Here the CDR3 DNA reads TGTGCCAGCAGCCAGACAACCAACACTGAAGCTTTCTTT. This sequence encodes CASSQTTNTEAFF. Supplemented by reference TRBV11-3 and TRBJ1-1, the full variable domain reads EAGVVQSPRYKIIEKKQPVAFWCNPISGHNTLYWYLQNLGQGPELLIRYENEEAVDDSQLPKDRFSAERLKGVDSTLKIQPAELGDSAVYLCASSQTTNTEAFFGQGTRLTVV.

This chain joins TRBV7-9 and TRBJ2-7; 10 bases are a match to TRBD1. Trimming removed 5 bases from V and 4 bases from J; junction bases left unmatched: 8. Germline CDR1 reads SEHNR; CDR2 reads FQNEAQ (reference sequence). The CDR3 contains 15 residues. This CDR3 is CASSVVGQGRYEQYF. In DNA, the CDR3 is TGTGCCAGCAGCGTCGTGGGACAGGGGCGGTACGAGCAGTACTTC.

The CDR3 region is CASSLGQTDTQYF. CDR3 nucleotides: TGTGCCAGCAGCCTGGGACAGACAGATACGCAGTATTTT. The J gene is TRBJ2-3, the V gene TRBV2; 7 nucleotides agree with TRBD1. J was trimmed by 3 bases and V by 6 bases; bases with no gene match: 3. The germline V gene encodes CDR1 SNHLY and CDR2 FYNNEI. This CDR3 has 13 residues. Supplemented by reference TRBV2 and TRBJ2-3, the full variable domain reads EPEVTQTPSHQVTQMGQEVILRCVPISNHLYFYWYRQILGQKVEFLVSFYNNEISEKSEIFDDQFSVERPDGSNFTLKIRSTKLEDSAMYFCASSLGQTDTQYFGPGTRLTVL.

The rearrangement uses TRBV19 and TRBJ1-2; D unresolved. The V and J ends lost 5 bases and 4 bases respectively, with 11 bases between them. The CDR3 length is 13 residues. Per germline, CDR1 LNHDA and CDR2 SQIVND (reference sequence). CDR3 region: CASSQSESYGYTF. The DNA for the CDR3 is TGTGCCAGTAGTCAATCGGAGTCCTATGGCTACACCTTC.

The V call is TRBV30, the J call TRBJ1-2; tentatively, D is TRBD1 (5 bases). With 0 bases removed from V and 0 bases from J, the gap between germline ends came to 14 bases. In germline, CDR1 is GTSNPN, CDR2 SVGIG (reference sequence). The CDR3 totals 16 residues. Written as DNA, the CDR3 is TGTGCCTGGAGTGTACTCCAGGGCGTAGCTAACTATGGCTACACCTTC. The encoded protein is CAWSVLQGVANYGYTF.

The gene calls are TRBV4-1 and TRBJ2-4; TRBD2 agrees at 9 bases. The J segment lost 6 bases and the V segment lost 4 bases, leaving 10 bases of the junction unmatched. Germline CDR1 is MGHRA and CDR2 is YSYEKL. The CDR3 extends over 16 amino acids. The CDR3 sequence is CASSRGSGGRGNIQYF. The CDR3 region has the DNA TGCGCCAGCAGCCGTGGTAGCGGGGGCCGGGGAAACATTCAGTACTTC.

This chain connects TRBV7-8 to TRBJ2-1; a possible D gene is TRBD2 (7 bases). The CDR3 consists of 14 residues. Trimming removed 6 bases at V and 4 bases at J, with 13 bases between. Looked up from germline, CDR1 is SGHVS and CDR2 is FQNEAQ. CDR3 protein: CASSRGGTYNEQFF. The CDR3 DNA is TGTGCCAGCAGTAGGGGGGGAACTTACAATGAGCAGTTCTTC.

In its sample, this clone was seen many times. V and J are TRBV5-6 and TRBJ2-3; no firm D call. Germline V gives CDR1 SGHDT, CDR2 YYEEEE. The CDR3 totals 15 residues. With 2 bases removed from V and 1 base from J, the gap between germline ends came to 11 bases. This CDR3 is CASSFDSTGTDTQYF. The CDR3 nucleotides read TGTGCCAGCAGCTTTGACTCAACTGGCACAGATACGCAGTATTTT.

The rearrangement links TRBV6-2 or TRBV6-3 to TRBJ2-7; tentative D call: TRBD1 (5 bases). The CDR3 loop spans 16 amino acids. V gave up 2 bases and J gave up 0 bases, with 14 bases separating them. Per the germline V gene, CDR1 is MNHEY and CDR2 is SVGEGT. The CDR3 DNA follows: TGTGCCAGCAGTTACGGGGCAGGGCCAGTCTCCTACGAGCAGTACTTC. This gives the protein CASSYGAGPVSYEQYF.

This clone has just a few counts. The gene calls are TRBV19 and TRBJ1-2, with D perhaps TRBD1 (5 bases). The V end lost 4 bases, the J end lost 1 base, and 13 bases lay between the germline ends. This CDR3 comprises 15 residues. Germline CDR1 LNHDA, CDR2 SQIVND (reference sequence). The CDR3 nucleotides are TGTGCCAGTAGTAGCGGCAGGGATGGTAACTATGGCTACACCTTC. The encoded protein is CASSSGRDGNYGYTF.

In DNA, the CDR3 is TGTGCCAGCGTCCCCGGGGTTAGGTCAGATACGCAGTATTTT. Residues: CASVPGVRSDTQYF. V is TRBV5-8 and J is TRBJ2-3, with D perhaps matching TRBD2 (5 bases). V lost 7 bases, J lost 4 bases, and 16 bases lay in between. There are 14 residues in the CDR3. CDR1 is SGHTS, CDR2 YDEGEE, per germline.

In its sample, this clone was seen once. V is TRBV20-1 and J is TRBJ1-1; D not resolved. The V gene lost 6 bases and the J gene lost 1 base, with 6 bases spanning the gap. CDR1 and CDR2 (germline): DFQATT, SNEGSKA (reference sequence). The CDR3 is 11 amino acids. The CDR3 DNA follows: TGCAGTGCCCGAGGGAACACTGAAGCTTTCTTT. This translates into CSARGNTEAFF.

This chain joins TRBV5-1 and TRBJ1-6, with a weak D call TRBD1 (6 bases). Germline V lookup: CDR1 SGHRS, CDR2 YFSETQ. Trimming pared 4 bases from V and 5 bases from J, leaving 10 bases between. The CDR3 runs to 14 residues. CDR3 in amino acids: CASSVGHDNSPLHF. The CDR3 DNA sequence: TGCGCCAGCAGCGTGGGACACGATAATTCACCCCTCCACTTT.